These T cell receptor beta chains were read from a single sample in a study of T cell clones after liver transplantation. Sequencing used immunoSEQ multiplex PCR; TCRdb keeps in-frame clones, though not all of them. The repertoire holds just over 80,000 clones, with 70% to 85% as singletons. Sample: CD4+ T cells from blood, taken 45 to 46 months after liver transplant. These receptors all come from a human patient who received a liver transplant. Some T cells may originate from the graft donor. CDR3s include the opening cysteine and the closing phenylalanine or tryptophan. The order of the fields is V gene, J gene, clone size, CDR3 protein. Expanded clones are given a class, and other clones once, few, many or no size at all.

v_gene: TRBV4-1; j_gene: TRBJ2-1; abundance: few; CDR3aa: CASSQQGLVAYNEQFF
v_gene: TRBV14; j_gene: TRBJ1-1; abundance: .; CDR3aa: CASSQNMNTEAFF
v_gene: TRBV5-4; j_gene: TRBJ1-2; abundance: few; CDR3aa: CASSSTGGYGYTF
v_gene: TRBV6-5; j_gene: TRBJ2-7; abundance: .; CDR3aa: CASSYSRTGRGEQYF
v_gene: TRBV20-1; j_gene: TRBJ1-1; abundance: .; CDR3aa: CSARDTQAFF
v_gene: TRBV10-1; j_gene: TRBJ2-7; abundance: .; CDR3aa: CASRDGVYEQYF
v_gene: TRBV4-1; j_gene: TRBJ2-7; abundance: .; CDR3aa: CASSQGWGWTGPYEQYF
v_gene: TRBV10-1; j_gene: TRBJ2-2; abundance: .; CDR3aa: CASCADGAGELFF
v_gene: TRBV19; j_gene: TRBJ2-5; abundance: once; CDR3aa: CASMGGPFEVQYF
v_gene: TRBV7-9; j_gene: TRBJ2-3; abundance: once; CDR3aa: CASSFIAGQLSSTDTQYF
v_gene: TRBV6-6; j_gene: TRBJ2-1; abundance: .; CDR3aa: CASRQGKGEQFF
v_gene: TRBV6-6; j_gene: TRBJ2-3; abundance: .; CDR3aa: CASSHGEDTQYF
v_gene: TRBV7-6; j_gene: TRBJ2-3; abundance: .; CDR3aa: CASSRRLAGVTDTQYF
v_gene: TRBV5-1; j_gene: TRBJ2-1; abundance: .; CDR3aa: CASSPGPFSYNEQFF
v_gene: TRBV7-3; j_gene: TRBJ2-1; abundance: .; CDR3aa: CASSLRLAGENEQFF
v_gene: TRBV9; j_gene: TRBJ2-3; abundance: .; CDR3aa: CASSSRTGSDTQYF
v_gene: TRBV4-1; j_gene: TRBJ2-5; abundance: .; CDR3aa: CASSDIQGPREETQYF
v_gene: TRBV2; j_gene: TRBJ2-3; abundance: .; CDR3aa: CASSGTGLGTDTQYF
v_gene: TRBV4-3; j_gene: TRBJ2-5; abundance: few; CDR3aa: CASSPGLAGETQYF
v_gene: TRBV5-1; j_gene: TRBJ1-1; abundance: .; CDR3aa: CASSSTTMPNTEAFF
v_gene: TRBV7-2; j_gene: TRBJ2-3; abundance: .; CDR3aa: CASSFSGTQADTQYF
v_gene: TRBV5-1; j_gene: TRBJ1-2; abundance: many; CDR3aa: CASSLDTYGYTF
v_gene: TRBV2; j_gene: TRBJ2-1; abundance: once; CDR3aa: CASSDGRGLANEQFF
v_gene: TRBV6-1; j_gene: TRBJ2-1; abundance: .; CDR3aa: CASSERDPSYNEQFF
v_gene: TRBV2; j_gene: TRBJ2-2; abundance: .; CDR3aa: CAIKGGEWGTGELFF
v_gene: TRBV18; j_gene: TRBJ2-1; abundance: .; CDR3aa: CASSQSGTAYNEQFF
v_gene: TRBV7-9; j_gene: TRBJ1-2; abundance: .; CDR3aa: CASSFYLGNGYTF
v_gene: TRBV30; j_gene: TRBJ2-5; abundance: few; CDR3aa: CAWAGGETQYF
v_gene: TRBV18; j_gene: TRBJ2-7; abundance: .; CDR3aa: CASSPPTPRTLSSYEQYF
v_gene: TRBV5-4; j_gene: TRBJ1-1; abundance: .; CDR3aa: CASSLGKNTEAFF
v_gene: TRBV7-9; j_gene: TRBJ1-1; abundance: .; CDR3aa: CASSLDRRKAFF
v_gene: TRBV5-4; j_gene: TRBJ2-5; abundance: .; CDR3aa: CASSRQTGGGRGKETQYF
v_gene: TRBV28; j_gene: TRBJ1-1; abundance: .; CDR3aa: CASSLYGAATEAFF
v_gene: TRBV5-5; j_gene: TRBJ1-5; abundance: .; CDR3aa: CASSLGSNQPQHF
v_gene: TRBV19; j_gene: TRBJ2-1; abundance: .; CDR3aa: CASKSSETFLEQFF
v_gene: TRBV28; j_gene: TRBJ1-2; abundance: .; CDR3aa: CASSFSSRYGYTF
v_gene: TRBV19; j_gene: TRBJ1-1; abundance: once; CDR3aa: CASSKIFASTEAFF
v_gene: TRBV7-3; j_gene: TRBJ2-2; abundance: .; CDR3aa: CASSSWAGANTGELFF
v_gene: TRBV6-5; j_gene: TRBJ2-7; abundance: .; CDR3aa: CASSSNRGSVYEQYF
v_gene: TRBV11-3; j_gene: TRBJ2-3; abundance: .; CDR3aa: CASSLGGGTGDTQYF
v_gene: TRBV5-1; j_gene: TRBJ1-4; abundance: .; CDR3aa: CASSLEQGWGEKLFF
v_gene: TRBV19; j_gene: TRBJ2-1; abundance: .; CDR3aa: CASSIGGPSSRNEQFF
v_gene: TRBV28; j_gene: TRBJ1-1; abundance: once; CDR3aa: CASSSPGLNTEAFF
v_gene: TRBV5-1; j_gene: TRBJ1-1; abundance: .; CDR3aa: CASSGYRGKNTEAFF
v_gene: TRBV29-1; j_gene: TRBJ2-5; abundance: once; CDR3aa: CSVRRDIQETQYF
v_gene: TRBV9; j_gene: TRBJ1-4; abundance: .; CDR3aa: CASSLGEGSGEKLFF
v_gene: TRBV28; j_gene: TRBJ1-2; abundance: .; CDR3aa: CASSSVLRVRYGYTF
v_gene: TRBV5-1; j_gene: TRBJ2-5; abundance: .; CDR3aa: CASSWTTSGQETQYF
v_gene: TRBV19; j_gene: TRBJ1-4; abundance: .; CDR3aa: CASTDRGREKLFF
v_gene: TRBV28; j_gene: TRBJ2-2; abundance: .; CDR3aa: CASSTRGLANTGELFF
v_gene: TRBV5-1; j_gene: TRBJ2-3; abundance: .; CDR3aa: CASSLGLAGMADTQYF
v_gene: TRBV5-4; j_gene: TRBJ2-2; abundance: once; CDR3aa: CASSLSPQSGRGTGELFF
v_gene: TRBV19; j_gene: TRBJ2-1; abundance: .; CDR3aa: CASTSASSYNEQFF
v_gene: TRBV28; j_gene: TRBJ1-2; abundance: .; CDR3aa: CASSLVVAGSYGYTF